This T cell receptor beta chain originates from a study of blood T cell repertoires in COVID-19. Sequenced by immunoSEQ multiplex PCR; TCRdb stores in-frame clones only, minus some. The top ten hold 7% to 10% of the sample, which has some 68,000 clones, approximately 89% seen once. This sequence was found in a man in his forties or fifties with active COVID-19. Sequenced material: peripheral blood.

CDR3 protein: CASSPQTVNYGYTF. The DNA of the CDR3 is TGCGCCAGCAGCCCCCAGACAGTAAACTATGGCTACACCTTC. The rearrangement uses TRBV5-1 and TRBJ1-2; possibly TRBD1 for D (5 bases). Trimming cost V 4 bases and J 2 bases, with 12 bases left between them. The CDR3 sequence is 14 residues long. Germline CDR1 SGHRS, CDR2 YFSETQ.